The entry below gives a single TCR beta chain sequence along with its context. These data originate in a study of cytomegalovirus exposure and HLA in healthy donors. PCR was performed using 60 Vbeta and 13 Jbeta primers. Assay: immunoSEQ multiplex PCR; the TCRdb copy retains only in-frame clones and omits some. The profile shows 150,000 to 200,000 clones, approximately 88% of them singletons. Looked up from germline, CDR1 is SGHTA and CDR2 is FQGNSA. Between the trimmed V and J ends, which lost 1 base and 7 bases, there was a span of 4 bases. The CDR3 extends over 11 amino acids. The sequencing sample was made of PBMCs. The sequence was collected from a boy under 18 in good health and CMV-seronegative. This chain connects TRBV7-2 to TRBJ1-1; D uncertain. The CDR3 reads CASSLDSEAFF. CDR3 nucleotide sequence: TGTGCCAGCAGCTTAGACAGTGAAGCTTTCTTT.